This T cell receptor beta chain was documented in a study of blood T cell repertoires in COVID-19 (dated by TCRdb to 2020 to 2022). Background on the whole study: Samples covering the acute and convalescent phases of COVID-19 were provided by collaborators in the United States, Italy and Spain. The prospective study material was composed of cDNA or gDNA derived from T cells, B-cell-depleted T cells, or PBMCs. Deeply sampled blood TCRbeta repertoires from subjects exposed to, actively infected with, or recovered from COVID-19 were included in the dataset. The repertoires were released in a freely available public database meant as a resource for research on the immune response to SARS-CoV-2. The samples were drawn from two sources: the first 160 participants of the ongoing ImmuneRACE study, and 950 to 1,500 subjects contributed by 6 global collaborators. The sample metadata nearly always contained a de-identified subject ID, COVID-19 status, age in years and sex. HLA class I and class II types, where available, came from metadata supplied by the sample provider rather than from assay-based typing. General conclusions and limits of the study: The amount of clinical and demographic metadata varied by source and participant and was provided uncurated.

The germline V gene encodes CDR1 MNHNS and CDR2 SASEGT. Trimming leaves V shorter by 3 bases and J shorter by 4 bases, with the junction holding 1 base beyond the gene matches. Inclusive of the bounding cysteine and phenylalanine, the CDR3 is 14 residues long. The retained sequence is limited to the CDR3, 42 bases, with the frame set at the first base. Comment on this clone: What this receptor recognizes is not known. No base quality values were provided; no much bigger clone lies one nucleotide off.

TCRbeta CDR3 regions were amplified from genomic DNA by means of the immunoSEQ Assay, a bias-controlled multiplex PCR. The original pipeline was this. Nucleated cell counts per sample were estimated from amplification of reference gene primers within the assay. To quantify the absolute abundance of each unique TCRbeta CDR3 rearrangement, sequence reads were collapsed and filtered. For each sample, productive Simpson clonality was calculated as the square root of Simpson's diversity index over productive rearrangements. The source is immuneACCESS, and TCRdb retained only in-frame sequences with V and J called. Part of the clones is not carried over; for the studies checked, unresolved V genes explain less than half of this, and the remainder is unexplained. V, J and clone size reflect that table, while D and trimming were determined from the DNA. The sample includes more than 95,000 clones, with 75% to 95% observed a single time. Less than 2% of the sample goes to the ten largest clones.

Each collaborating institution followed its own protocols to collect whole blood in K2EDTA tubes. For TCRbeta analysis, collaborators shipped samples in one of three forms: frozen whole blood, isolated PBMCs, or DNA extracted from either of those sample types. The chain is encoded by TRBV6-1 joined to TRBJ1-1, and TRBD1 matches 11 of the central bases. This TCR derives from a man between 60 and 75 years old with acute or convalescent COVID-19. Sequenced input: peripheral blood. The DNA sequence is given as TGTGCCAGCAGTGAGGGGACAGGGGGCACTGAAGCTTTCTTT. The encoded protein is CASSEGTGGTEAFF.